This T cell receptor (beta chain) appears in the sequencing data of a study of shared clonotypes between healthy human individuals. Assay: immunoSEQ multiplex PCR; the TCRdb copy retains only in-frame clones and omits some. The table includes roughly 2.4 million clones, 90% to 97% detected once. The CDR3 has 16 residues. With 2 bases clipped from V and 4 bases from J, the junction kept 6 bases outside the gene matches. From germline, CDR1 is SGDLS and CDR2 YYNGEE. The sample was naive CD4+ T cells sorted from blood. Described subset: CD45RA+ positively selected. The J gene is TRBJ1-2, the V gene TRBV9, with 12 bases identical to TRBD1. This receptor was obtained from a man aged 18 to 30 in good health. The CDR3 nucleotides read TGTGCCAGCAGCGTCGGCCGGGACAGGGGGCTCTATGGCTACACCTTC. Protein sequence: CASSVGRDRGLYGYTF.